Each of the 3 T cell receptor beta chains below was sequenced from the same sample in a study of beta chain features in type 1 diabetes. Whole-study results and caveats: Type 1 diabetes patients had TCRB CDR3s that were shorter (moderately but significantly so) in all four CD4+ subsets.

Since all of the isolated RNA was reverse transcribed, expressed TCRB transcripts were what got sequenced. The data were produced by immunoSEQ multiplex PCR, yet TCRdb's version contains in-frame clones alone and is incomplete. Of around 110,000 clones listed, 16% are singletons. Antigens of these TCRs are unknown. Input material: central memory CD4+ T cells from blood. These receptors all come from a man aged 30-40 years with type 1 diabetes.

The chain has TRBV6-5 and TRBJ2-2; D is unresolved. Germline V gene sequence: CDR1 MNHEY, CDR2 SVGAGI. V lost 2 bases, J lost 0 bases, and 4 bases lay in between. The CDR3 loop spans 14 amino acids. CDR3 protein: CASSYRANTGELFF. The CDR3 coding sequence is TGTGCCAGCAGTTACAGGGCGAACACCGGGGAGCTGTTTTTT.

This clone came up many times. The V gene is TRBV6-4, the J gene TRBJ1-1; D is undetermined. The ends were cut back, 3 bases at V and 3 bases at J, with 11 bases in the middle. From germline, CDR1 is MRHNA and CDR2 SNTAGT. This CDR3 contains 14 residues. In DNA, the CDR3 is TGTGCCAGCAGTGAGTCCCCTACGGACACTGAAGCTTTCTTT. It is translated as CASSESPTDTEAFF.

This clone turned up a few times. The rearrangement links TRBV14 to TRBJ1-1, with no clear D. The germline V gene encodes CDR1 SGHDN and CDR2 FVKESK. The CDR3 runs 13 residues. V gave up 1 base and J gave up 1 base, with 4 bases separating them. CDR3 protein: CASSQAANTEAFF. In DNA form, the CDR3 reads TGTGCCAGCAGCCAAGCGGCGAACACTGAAGCTTTCTTT.